Given below is one T cell receptor (beta chain) in context. The antigen is undetermined. Germline loops: CDR1 KGHSH, CDR2 LQKENI. The CDR3 sequence is 17 residues long. Deletions cut 3 bases from V and 3 bases from J, with 20 bases between. These data belong to a study of shared clonotypes between healthy human individuals. Study context: The cohort comprised two women and a few men. Their ages spanned 18 to 49 years. There were three CD4 naive, three CD4 memory, two CD8 naive and one CD8 memory plates per donor. Study-wide findings and caveats: Shared across a few donors were roughly 5.3% of the naive CD4 clonotypes. Compared with clonotypes that all four donors shared, non-shared clonotypes had lower generation probabilities.

Sequencing used immunoSEQ multiplex PCR; TCRdb keeps in-frame clones, though not all of them. The sample shows approximately 340,000 clones, around 79% of them seen only once. This clonotype was obtained from a young man in good health. The chain links TRBV18 to TRBJ1-1, with a possible D match to TRBD1 (6 bases). Sequenced sample: memory CD4+ T cells sorted from blood. Subset indicated: CD45RA-negative fraction. CDR3 bases: TGTGCCAGCTCACCGATCCTGCTTGGGGGGCGGGACACTGAAGCTTTCTTT. Protein: CASSPILLGGRDTEAFF.